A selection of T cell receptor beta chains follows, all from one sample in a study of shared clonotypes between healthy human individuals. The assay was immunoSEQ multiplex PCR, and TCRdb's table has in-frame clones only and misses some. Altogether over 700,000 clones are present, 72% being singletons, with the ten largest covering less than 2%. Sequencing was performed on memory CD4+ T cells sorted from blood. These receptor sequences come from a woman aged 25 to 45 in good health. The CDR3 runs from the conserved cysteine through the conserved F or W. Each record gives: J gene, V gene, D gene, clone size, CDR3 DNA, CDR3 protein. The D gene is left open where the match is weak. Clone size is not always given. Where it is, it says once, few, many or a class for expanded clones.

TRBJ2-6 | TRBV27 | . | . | TGTGCCAGCGGAACCCCGGCTGGGGCCAACGTCCTGACTTTC | CASGTPAGANVLTF
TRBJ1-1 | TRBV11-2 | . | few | TGTGCCAGCAGCCCGGACGCGAGCACTGAAGCTTTCTTT | CASSPDASTEAFF
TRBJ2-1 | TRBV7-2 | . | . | TGTGCCAGCAGACTGGCGAGCTCCTACAATGAGCAGTTCTTC | CASRLASSYNEQFF
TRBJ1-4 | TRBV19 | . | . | TGTGCCAGTAAAGTGGCCGATGTTAATGAAAAACTGTTTTTT | CASKVADVNEKLFF
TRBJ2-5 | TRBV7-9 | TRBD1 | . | TGTGCCAGCAGCTTAGTTGGGACAGGGGGCCCGTATGAGACCCAGTACTTC | CASSLVGTGGPYETQYF
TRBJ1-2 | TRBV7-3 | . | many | TGTGCCAGCAGCTCCCCAGGGCTCGTTGGCTACACCTTC | CASSSPGLVGYTF
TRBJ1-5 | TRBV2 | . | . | TGTGCCAGCAGTTCCCAGGGTTATAGCAATCAGCCCCAGCATTTT | CASSSQGYSNQPQHF
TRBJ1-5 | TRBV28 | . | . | TGTGCCAGCAGTTTGTTGACCGGTGCTAGCAATCAGCCCCAGCATTTT | CASSLLTGASNQPQHF
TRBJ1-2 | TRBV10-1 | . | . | TGCGCCAGCAGCGACAGCTTAAGCTCCTATGGCTACACCTTC | CASSDSLSSYGYTF
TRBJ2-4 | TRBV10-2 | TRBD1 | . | TGCGCCAGCAGTGAGTCGGCCCACAGGGGAGCCAAAAACATTCAGTACTTC | CASSESAHRGAKNIQYF
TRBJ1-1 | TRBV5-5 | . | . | TGTGCCAGCAGCGGCCAAGGTGGTTACACTGAAGCTTTCTTT | CASSGQGGYTEAFF
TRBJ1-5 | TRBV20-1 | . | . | TGCAGTGCTAGTAGTCAGCCCCAGCATTTT | CSASSQPQHF
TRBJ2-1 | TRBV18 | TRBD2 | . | TGTGCCAGCTCACCACCCGGGCGACTAGCGGGAGCTAATGAGCAGTTCTTC | CASSPPGRLAGANEQFF
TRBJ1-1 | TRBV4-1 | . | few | TGCGCCAGCAGCCAAGATGTCAGGGGAGTTGGAGCTTTCTTT | CASSQDVRGVGAFF
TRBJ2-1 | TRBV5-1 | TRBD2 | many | TGCGCCAGCAGATGGGATAGCGGGAGGGCCCTAAGACAGTTCTTC | CASRWDSGRALRQFF
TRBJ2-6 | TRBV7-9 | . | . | TGTGCCAGCAGCTCCCGGGGGGCCAACGTCCTGACTTTC | CASSSRGANVLTF
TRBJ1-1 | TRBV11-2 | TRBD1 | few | TGTGCCAGCAGCTTGGACAGGGGGGGTGAAGCTTTCTTT | CASSLDRGGEAFF
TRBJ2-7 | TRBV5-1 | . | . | TGCGCCAGCAGGTATAACAGTTACTCCTACGAGCAGTACTTC | CASRYNSYSYEQYF
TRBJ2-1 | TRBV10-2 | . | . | TGCGCCAGCAGTAATATCGGGCCCTCCTACAATGAGCAGTTCTTC | CASSNIGPSYNEQFF
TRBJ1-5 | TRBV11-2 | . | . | TGTGCCAGCAGCTGGGGGGTCGGACAGCCCCAGCATTTT | CASSWGVGQPQHF
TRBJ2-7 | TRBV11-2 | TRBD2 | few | TGTGCCAGCAGCTTAGATCGAAGCGGGAGGGCCTACGAGCAGTACTTC | CASSLDRSGRAYEQYF
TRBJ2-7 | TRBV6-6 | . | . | TGTGCCAGCAGTTACCCGCACGCCGACGATCCCTACGAGCAGTACTTC | CASSYPHADDPYEQYF
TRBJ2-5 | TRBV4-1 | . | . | TGCGCCAGCAGCCAACCTTGGGAGACCCAGTACTTC | CASSQPWETQYF
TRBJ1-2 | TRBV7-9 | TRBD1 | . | TGTGCCAGCAGCTTTACCTCGGACAGGGGTAAAACCTTC | CASSFTSDRGKTF
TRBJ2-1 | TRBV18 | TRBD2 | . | TGTGCCAGCTCACCACCTAGCGGGATGGGATACAATGAGCAGTTCTTC | CASSPPSGMGYNEQFF
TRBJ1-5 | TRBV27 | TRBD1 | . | TGTGCCAGCAGTTTCCGACAGGGGGCTCAGCCCCAGCATTTT | CASSFRQGAQPQHF
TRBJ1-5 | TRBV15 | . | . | TGTGCCACCAGCAGAGAGCTCACCGGAGGTTTTAGCAATCAGCCCCAGCATTTT | CATSRELTGGFSNQPQHF
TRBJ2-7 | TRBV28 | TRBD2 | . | TGTGCCAGCAGCCCCCGGGAGGGGAATGGGTCCTACGAGCAGTACTTC | CASSPREGNGSYEQYF
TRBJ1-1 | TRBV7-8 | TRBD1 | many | TGTGCCAGCAGCTTATCGGACAGGGGGAACACTGAAGCTTTCTTT | CASSLSDRGNTEAFF
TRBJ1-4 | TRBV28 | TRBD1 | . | TGTGCCAGCAGTGGACAGGGGGCATTACGGAGCGAAAAACTGTTTTTT | CASSGQGALRSEKLFF
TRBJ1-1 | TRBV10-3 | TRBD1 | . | TGTGCCATCAGTGGCGGGACAGGGGCTGAAGCTTTCTTT | CAISGGTGAEAFF
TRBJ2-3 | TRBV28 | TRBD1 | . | TGTGCCAGCACCTTAGCCGAGACAGGGGTCACAGATACGCAGTATTTT | CASTLAETGVTDTQYF
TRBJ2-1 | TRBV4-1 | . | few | TGCGCCAGCAGCCTCAGGGGGGGCGCGACCGGCAACAATGAGCAGTTCTTC | CASSLRGGATGNNEQFF
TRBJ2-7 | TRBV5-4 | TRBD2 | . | TGTGCCAGCAGCAGGGCCGGGAGGGGGTCCTACGAGCAGTACTTC | CASSRAGRGSYEQYF